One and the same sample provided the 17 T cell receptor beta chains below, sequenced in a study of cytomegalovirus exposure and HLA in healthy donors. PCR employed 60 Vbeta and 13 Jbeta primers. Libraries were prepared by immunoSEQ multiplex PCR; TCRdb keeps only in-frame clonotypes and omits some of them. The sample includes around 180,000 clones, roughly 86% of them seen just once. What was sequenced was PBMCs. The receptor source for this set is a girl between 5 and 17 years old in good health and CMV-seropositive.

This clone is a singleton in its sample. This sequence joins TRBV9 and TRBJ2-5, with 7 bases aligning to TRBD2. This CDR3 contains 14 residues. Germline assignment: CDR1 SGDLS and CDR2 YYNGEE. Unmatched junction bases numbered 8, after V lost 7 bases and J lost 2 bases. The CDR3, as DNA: TGTGCCAGCGGAACAGCGGGGTCACAAGAGACCCAGTACTTC. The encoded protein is CASGTAGSQETQYF.

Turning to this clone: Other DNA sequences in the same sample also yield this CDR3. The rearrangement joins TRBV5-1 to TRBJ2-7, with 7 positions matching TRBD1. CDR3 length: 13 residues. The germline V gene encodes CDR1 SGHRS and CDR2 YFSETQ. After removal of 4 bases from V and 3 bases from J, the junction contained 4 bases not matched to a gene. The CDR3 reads CASSLGQDYEQYF. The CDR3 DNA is TGCGCCAGCAGCCTCGGACAGGACTACGAGCAGTACTTC.

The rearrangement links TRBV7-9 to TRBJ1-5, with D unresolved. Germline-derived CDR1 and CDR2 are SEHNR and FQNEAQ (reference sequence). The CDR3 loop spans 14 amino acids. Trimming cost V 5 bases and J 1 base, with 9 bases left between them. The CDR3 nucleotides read TGTGCCAGCAGCCCGCCGGGAAGCAATCAGCCCCAGCATTTT. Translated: CASSPPGSNQPQHF.

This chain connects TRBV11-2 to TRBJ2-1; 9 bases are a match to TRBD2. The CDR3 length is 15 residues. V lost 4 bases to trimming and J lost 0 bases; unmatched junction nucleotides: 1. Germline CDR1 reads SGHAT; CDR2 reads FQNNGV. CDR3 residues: CASSSAGGSYNEQFF. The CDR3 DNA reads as TGTGCCAGCAGCTCAGCGGGGGGCTCCTACAATGAGCAGTTCTTC.

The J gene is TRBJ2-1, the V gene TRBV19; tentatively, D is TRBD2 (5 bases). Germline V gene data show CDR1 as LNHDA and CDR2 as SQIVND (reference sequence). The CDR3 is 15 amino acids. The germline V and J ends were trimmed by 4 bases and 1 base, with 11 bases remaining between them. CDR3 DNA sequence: TGTGCCAGTAGTACGGACTCCCTGTCCTACAATGAGCAGTTCTTC. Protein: CASSTDSLSYNEQFF.

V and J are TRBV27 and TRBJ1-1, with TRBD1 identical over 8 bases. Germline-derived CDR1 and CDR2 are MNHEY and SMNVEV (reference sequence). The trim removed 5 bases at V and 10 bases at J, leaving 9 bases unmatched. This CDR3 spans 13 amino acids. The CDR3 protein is CASSQSGGQGAFF. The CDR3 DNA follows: TGTGCCAGCAGTCAATCAGGGGGCCAGGGAGCTTTCTTT.

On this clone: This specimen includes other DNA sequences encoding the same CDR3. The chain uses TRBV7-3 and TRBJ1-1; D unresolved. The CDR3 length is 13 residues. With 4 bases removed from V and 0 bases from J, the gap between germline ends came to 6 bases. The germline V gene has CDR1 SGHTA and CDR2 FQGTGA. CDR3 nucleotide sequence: TGTGCCAGCAGCTCGGGATTGAACACTGAAGCTTTCTTT. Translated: CASSSGLNTEAFF.

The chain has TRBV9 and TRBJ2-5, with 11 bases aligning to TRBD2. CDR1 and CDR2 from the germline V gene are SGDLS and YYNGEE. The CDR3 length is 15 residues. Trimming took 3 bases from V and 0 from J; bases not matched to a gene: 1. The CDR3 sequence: CASSGLAGYQETQYF. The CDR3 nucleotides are TGTGCCAGCAGCGGACTAGCGGGGTACCAAGAGACCCAGTACTTC.

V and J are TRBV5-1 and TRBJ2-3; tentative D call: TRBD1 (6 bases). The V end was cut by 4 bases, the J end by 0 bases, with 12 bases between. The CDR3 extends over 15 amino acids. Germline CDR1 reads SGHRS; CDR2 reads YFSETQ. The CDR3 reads CASSPGQSSTDTQYF. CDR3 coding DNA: TGCGCCAGCAGCCCCGGACAGTCTAGCACAGATACGCAGTATTTT.

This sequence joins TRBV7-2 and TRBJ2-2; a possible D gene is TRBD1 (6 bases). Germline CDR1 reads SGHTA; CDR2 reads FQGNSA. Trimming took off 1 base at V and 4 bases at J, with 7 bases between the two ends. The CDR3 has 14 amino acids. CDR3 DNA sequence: TGTGCCAGCAGCTTAGAACAGGGCACCGGGGAGCTGTTTTTT. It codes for CASSLEQGTGELFF.

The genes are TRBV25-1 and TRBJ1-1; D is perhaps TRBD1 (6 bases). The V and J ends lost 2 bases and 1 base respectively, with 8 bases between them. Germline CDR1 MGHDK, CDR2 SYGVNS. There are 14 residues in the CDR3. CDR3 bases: TGTGCCAGCAGTGAAAGGACAGCGAACACTGAAGCTTTCTTT. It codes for CASSERTANTEAFF. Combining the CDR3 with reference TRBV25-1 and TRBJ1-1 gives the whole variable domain EADIYQTPRYLVIGTGKKITLECSQTMGHDKMYWYQQDPGMELHLIHYSYGVNSTEKGDLSSESTVSRIRTEHFPLTLESARPSHTSQYLCASSERTANTEAFFGQGTRLTVV.

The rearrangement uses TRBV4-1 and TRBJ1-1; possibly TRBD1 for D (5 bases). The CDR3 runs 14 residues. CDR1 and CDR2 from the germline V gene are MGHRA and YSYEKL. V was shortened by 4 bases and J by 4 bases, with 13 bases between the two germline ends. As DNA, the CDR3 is TGCGCCAGCAGCCGAGCAGGGTGGGGCACTGAAGCTTTCTTT. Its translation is CASSRAGWGTEAFF.

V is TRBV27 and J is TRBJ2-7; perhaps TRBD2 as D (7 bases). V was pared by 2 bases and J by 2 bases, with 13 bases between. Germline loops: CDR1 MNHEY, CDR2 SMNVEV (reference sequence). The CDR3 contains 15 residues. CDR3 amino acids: CASSLAEGGPYEQYF. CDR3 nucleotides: TGTGCCAGCAGTTTAGCCGAGGGGGGGCCCTACGAGCAGTACTTC.

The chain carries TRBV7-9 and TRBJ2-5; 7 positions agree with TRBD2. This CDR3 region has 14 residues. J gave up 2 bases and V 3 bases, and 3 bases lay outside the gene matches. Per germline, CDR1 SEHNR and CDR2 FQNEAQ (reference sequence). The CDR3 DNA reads TGTGCCAGCAGCTTTGGGGGGGTTCAAGAGACCCAGTACTTC. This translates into CASSFGGVQETQYF.

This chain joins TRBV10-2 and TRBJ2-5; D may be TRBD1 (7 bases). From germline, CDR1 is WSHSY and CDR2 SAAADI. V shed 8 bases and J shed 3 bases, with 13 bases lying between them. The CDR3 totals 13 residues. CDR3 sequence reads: CASGGTAKETQYF. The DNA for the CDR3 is TGCGCCAGCGGCGGGACAGCCAAAGAGACCCAGTACTTC.

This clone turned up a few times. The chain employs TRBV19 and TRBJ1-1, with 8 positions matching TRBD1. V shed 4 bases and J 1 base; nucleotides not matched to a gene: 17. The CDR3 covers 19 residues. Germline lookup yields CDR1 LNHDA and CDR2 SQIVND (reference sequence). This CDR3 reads CASSTLFRTGSYKNTEAFF. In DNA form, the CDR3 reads TGTGCCAGTAGTACCCTATTCCGGACAGGGTCTTATAAGAACACTGAAGCTTTCTTT.

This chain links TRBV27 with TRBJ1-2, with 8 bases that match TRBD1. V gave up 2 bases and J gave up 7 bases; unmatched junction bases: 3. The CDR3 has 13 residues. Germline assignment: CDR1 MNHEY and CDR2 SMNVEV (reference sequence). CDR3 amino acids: CASSLGQGSGYTF. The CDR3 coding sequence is TGTGCCAGCAGTTTAGGACAGGGCTCTGGCTACACCTTC.